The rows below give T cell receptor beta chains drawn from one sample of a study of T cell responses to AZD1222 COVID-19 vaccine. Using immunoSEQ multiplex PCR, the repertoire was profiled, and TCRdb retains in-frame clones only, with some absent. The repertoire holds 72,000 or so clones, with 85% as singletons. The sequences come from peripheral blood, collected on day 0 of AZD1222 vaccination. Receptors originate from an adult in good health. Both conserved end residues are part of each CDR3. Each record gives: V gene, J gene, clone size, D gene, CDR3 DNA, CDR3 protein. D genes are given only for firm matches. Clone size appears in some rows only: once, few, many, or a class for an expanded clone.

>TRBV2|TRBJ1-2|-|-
TGTGCCAGCAGGGGGGTTGAGGGCAGGAACATCTATGGCTACACCTTC
CASRGVEGRNIYGYTF
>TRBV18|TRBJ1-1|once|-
TGTGCCAGCTCACCCGGATCGCTCACAGGAGCTTTCTTT
CASSPGSLTGAFF
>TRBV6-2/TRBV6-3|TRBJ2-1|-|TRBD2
TGTGCCAGCAGTAACCTTATTTTACTAGCGGACTCCTACAATGAGCAGTTCTTC
CASSNLILLADSYNEQFF
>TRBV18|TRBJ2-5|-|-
TGTGCCAGCTCAACGGGGACCGGAGAGACCCAGTACTTC
CASSTGTGETQYF
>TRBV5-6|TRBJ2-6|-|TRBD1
TGTGCCAGCCGCCTGGGACAGGGGTTTGCTCTCTCTGGGGCCAACGTCCTGACTTTC
CASRLGQGFALSGANVLTF
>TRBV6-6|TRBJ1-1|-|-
TGTGCCAGCAGTTACTCCTCGGGTCCCACTGAAGCTTTCTTT
CASSYSSGPTEAFF
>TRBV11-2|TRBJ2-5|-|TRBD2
TGTGCCAGCAGCGCCAGACTAGCGAGCCAAGAGACCCAGTACTTC
CASSARLASQETQYF
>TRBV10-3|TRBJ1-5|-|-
TGTGCCATCAGTGTCCCAGGGGAGGGTCAGCCCCAGCATTTT
CAISVPGEGQPQHF
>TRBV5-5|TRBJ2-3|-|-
TGTGCCAGCAGCTTGGGCAGCGGGAGCACAGATACGCAGTATTTT
CASSLGSGSTDTQYF
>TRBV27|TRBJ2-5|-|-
TGTGCCAGCAGTTTACAGTCGGGCAGCCAAGAGACCCAGTACTTC
CASSLQSGSQETQYF
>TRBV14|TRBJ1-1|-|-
TGTGCCAGCAGCGGTGGGGGGGCGCTGAACACTGAAGCTTTCTTT
CASSGGGALNTEAFF
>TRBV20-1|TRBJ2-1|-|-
TGCAGTGCCCGGACCCTCGGTGAGCAGTTCTTC
CSARTLGEQFF
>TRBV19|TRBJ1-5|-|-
TGTGCCAGTAATAACCAGGGAAGAGGCGAGCCCCAGCATTTT
CASNNQGRGEPQHF
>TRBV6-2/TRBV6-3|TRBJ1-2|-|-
TGTGCCAGCAGTTCCCGGCAGGTCGGGGGTGGCTACACCTTC
CASSSRQVGGGYTF
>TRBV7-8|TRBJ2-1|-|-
TGTGCCAGCAGCTTAAGGTCTAACGGAGGCAATGAGCAGTTCTTC
CASSLRSNGGNEQFF
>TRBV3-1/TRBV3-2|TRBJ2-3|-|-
TGTGCCAGCAGTCCGAGCGGTAGCACAGATACGCAGTATTTT
CASSPSGSTDTQYF
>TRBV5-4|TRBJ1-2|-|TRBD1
TGTGCCAGCAGCCCTGGGACAGGGAACTCTAACTATGGCTACACCTTC
CASSPGTGNSNYGYTF
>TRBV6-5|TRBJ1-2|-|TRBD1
TGTGCCAGCAGTTACTCGGGGACAGGGAACTATGGCTACACCTTC
CASSYSGTGNYGYTF
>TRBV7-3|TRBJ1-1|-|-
TGTGCCAGCAGTTTTGGCTTGGGCACTGAAGCTTTCTTT
CASSFGLGTEAFF
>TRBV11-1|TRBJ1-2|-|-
TGTGCCACTAAGGCTACAGATGGCTACACCTTC
CATKATDGYTF
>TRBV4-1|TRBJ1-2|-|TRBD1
TGCGCCAGCAGCCCCCAGATGGGACAGGACCATGGCTACACCTTC
CASSPQMGQDHGYTF
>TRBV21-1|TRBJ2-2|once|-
TGTGCCAGCAGCAAGGGGGGCGGGGTGATGGACACCGGGGAGCTGTTTTTT
CASSKGGGVMDTGELFF
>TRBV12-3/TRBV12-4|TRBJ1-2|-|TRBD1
TGTGCCAGCAGTTTGTCAGGGGGCGGTTACACCTTC
CASSLSGGGYTF
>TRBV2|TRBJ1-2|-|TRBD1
TGTGCCAGCAGCCCTCGGACAGGGGCGGGAGGCTACACCTTC
CASSPRTGAGGYTF
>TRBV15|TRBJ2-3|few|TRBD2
TGTGCCACCAGCAGGGGCCTAGCGGGGGTCGTAGATACGCAGTATTTT
CATSRGLAGVVDTQYF
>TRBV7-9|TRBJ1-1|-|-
TGTGCCAGCAGCTCACAGGGTACTGAAGCTTTCTTT
CASSSQGTEAFF
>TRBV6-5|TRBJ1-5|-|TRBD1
TGTGCCAGCAGTTACCTGGACAGGGCGAGCAATCAGCCCCAGCATTTT
CASSYLDRASNQPQHF
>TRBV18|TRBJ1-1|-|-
TGTGCCAGCTCTCAGGACAGAGCTGAAGCTTTCTTT
CASSQDRAEAFF
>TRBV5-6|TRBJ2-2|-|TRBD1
TGTGCCAGCAGTCGACCACAGGGGACCGGGGAGCTGTTTTTT
CASSRPQGTGELFF
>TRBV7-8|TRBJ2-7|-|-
TGTGCCAGCAGCTTAGGTGAGCGGAGGAGCTCCTACGAGCAGTACTTC
CASSLGERRSSYEQYF
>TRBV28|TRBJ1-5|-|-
TGTGCCAGCAGTTTTGACAGGAGACGCAGGGGAACCCAGCATTTT
CASSFDRRRRGTQHF
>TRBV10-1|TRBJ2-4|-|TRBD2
TGCGCCAGCAGTCCTCTCGCGGGAGCGGGCATTCAGTACTTC
CASSPLAGAGIQYF
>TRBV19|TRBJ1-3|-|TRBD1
TGTGCCAGTAGTACGGGACAGGGAGGAAACACCATATATTTT
CASSTGQGGNTIYF
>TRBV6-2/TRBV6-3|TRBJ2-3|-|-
TGTGCCAGCAGCACTATTAACTGGACACCTAGCACAGATACGCAGTATTTT
CASSTINWTPSTDTQYF
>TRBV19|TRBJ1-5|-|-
TGTGCCAGTAGGATTTTAGATGAAGGGTATCAGCCCCAGCATTTT
CASRILDEGYQPQHF
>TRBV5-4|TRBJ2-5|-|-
TGTGCCAGCAGCCACGAAGAGACCCAGTACTTC
CASSHEETQYF
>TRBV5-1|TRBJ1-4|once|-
TGCGCCAGCAGCTCCGGGACACCGCGTAATGAAAAACTGTTTTTT
CASSSGTPRNEKLFF
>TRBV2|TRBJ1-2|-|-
TGTGCCAGCAGTTCTGACAGGACGAACTATGGCTACACCTTC
CASSSDRTNYGYTF
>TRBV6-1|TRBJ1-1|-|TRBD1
TGTGCCAGCAGTGAAAACAGGGGGTTGGTAGCTTTCTTT
CASSENRGLVAFF
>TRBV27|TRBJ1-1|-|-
TGTGCCAGCAGTTTACAGGGCGACTACACTGAAGCTTTCTTT
CASSLQGDYTEAFF
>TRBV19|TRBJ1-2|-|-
TGTGCCAGTAGGTTCAATGGGGACTATGGCTACACCTTC
CASRFNGDYGYTF
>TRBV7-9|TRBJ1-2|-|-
TGTGCCAGCAGCTTAATGGCAGGTTATGGCTACACCTTC
CASSLMAGYGYTF
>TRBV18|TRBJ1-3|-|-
TGTGCCAGCTCACCAGGAGGAGGGGCTGGAAACACCATATATTTT
CASSPGGGAGNTIYF
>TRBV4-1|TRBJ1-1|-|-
TGCGCCAGCAGCCAAGACGGTGACATTATTACCACTGAAGCTTTCTTT
CASSQDGDIITTEAFF
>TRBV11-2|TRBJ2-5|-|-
TGTGCCAGCAGCTTAGGACAGAGTTCCCGTGAGACCCAGTACTTC
CASSLGQSSRETQYF
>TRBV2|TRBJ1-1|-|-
TGTGCCAGCAGTCCATTTGGGGTTACTGAAGCTTTCTTT
CASSPFGVTEAFF
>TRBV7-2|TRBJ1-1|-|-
TGTGCCAGCAGCTCGCGTGACAGTTGGACCACTGAAGCTTTCTTT
CASSSRDSWTTEAFF
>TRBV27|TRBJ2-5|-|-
TGTGCCAGCAGCCAAGGGGGAGAGACCCAGTACTTC
CASSQGGETQYF
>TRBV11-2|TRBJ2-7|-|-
TGTGCCAGCAGCTTAGTGGAGGGCGTGTACGAGCAGTACTTC
CASSLVEGVYEQYF
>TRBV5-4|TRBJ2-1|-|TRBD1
TGTGCCAGCATCAAACAGGGGGCGGATGAGCAGTTCTTC
CASIKQGADEQFF